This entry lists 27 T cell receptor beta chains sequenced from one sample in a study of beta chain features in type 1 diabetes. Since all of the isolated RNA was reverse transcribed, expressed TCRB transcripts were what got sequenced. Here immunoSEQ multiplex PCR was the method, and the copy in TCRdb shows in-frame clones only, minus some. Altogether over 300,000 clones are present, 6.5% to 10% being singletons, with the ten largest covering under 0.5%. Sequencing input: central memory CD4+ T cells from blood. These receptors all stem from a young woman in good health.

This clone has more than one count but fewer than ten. Written as DNA, the CDR3 is TGTGCCAGCAGCTTAAACCCAGGGGAGCAGTTCTTC. Translating it yields CASSLNPGEQFF. V usage is TRBV7-3 and J usage is TRBJ2-1; D is possibly TRBD1 (5 bases). CDR3 length: 12 residues. Germline V gene data show CDR1 as SGHTA and CDR2 as FQGTGA. The germline V and J ends were trimmed by 1 base and 10 bases, with 8 bases remaining between them.

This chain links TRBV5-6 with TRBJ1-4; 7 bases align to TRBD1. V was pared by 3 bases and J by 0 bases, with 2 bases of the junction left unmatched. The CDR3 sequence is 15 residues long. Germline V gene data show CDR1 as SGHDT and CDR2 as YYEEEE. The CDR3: CASSWTGATNEKLFF. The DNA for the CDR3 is TGTGCCAGCAGCTGGACAGGAGCAACTAATGAAAAACTGTTTTTT.

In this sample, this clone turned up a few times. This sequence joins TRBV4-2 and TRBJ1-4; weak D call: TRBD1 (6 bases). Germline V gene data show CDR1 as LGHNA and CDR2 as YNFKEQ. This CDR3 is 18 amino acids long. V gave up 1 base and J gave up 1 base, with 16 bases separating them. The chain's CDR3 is CASSQGTQGTLTNEKLFF. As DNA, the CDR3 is TGTGCCAGCAGCCAAGGGACTCAGGGGACACTAACTAATGAAAAACTGTTTTTT.

CDR3 loop: CASSQISGNPRGTQYF. The CDR3 DNA follows: TGTGCCAGCAGCCAAATTAGCGGGAACCCTCGCGGGACCCAGTACTTC. The rearrangement links TRBV14 to TRBJ2-5, with 8 positions matching TRBD2. The CDR3 contains 16 residues. V lost 2 bases, J lost 7 bases, and 12 bases stayed unmatched. CDR1 and CDR2 from the germline V gene are SGHDN and FVKESK.

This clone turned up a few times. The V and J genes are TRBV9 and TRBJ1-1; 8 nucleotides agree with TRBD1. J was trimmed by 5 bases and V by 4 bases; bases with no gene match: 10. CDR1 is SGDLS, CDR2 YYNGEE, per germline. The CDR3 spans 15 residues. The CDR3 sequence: CASSPNSGTGTEAFF. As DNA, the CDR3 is TGTGCCAGCAGCCCCAACTCCGGGACAGGTACTGAAGCTTTCTTT.

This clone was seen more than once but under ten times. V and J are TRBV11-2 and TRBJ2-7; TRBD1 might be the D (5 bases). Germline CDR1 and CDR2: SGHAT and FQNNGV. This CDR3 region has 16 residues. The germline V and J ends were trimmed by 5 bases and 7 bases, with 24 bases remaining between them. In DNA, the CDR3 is TGTGCCAGCAGCACCCGTCATGGACAAGGGTACAGTGAGCAGTACTTC. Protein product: CASSTRHGQGYSEQYF.

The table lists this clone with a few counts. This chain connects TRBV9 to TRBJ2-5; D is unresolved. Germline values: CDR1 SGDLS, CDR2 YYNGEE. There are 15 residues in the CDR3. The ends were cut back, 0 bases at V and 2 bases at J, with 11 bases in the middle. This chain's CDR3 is CASSVGNRLQETQYF. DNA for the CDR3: TGTGCCAGCAGCGTAGGTAATCGGCTTCAAGAGACCCAGTACTTC.

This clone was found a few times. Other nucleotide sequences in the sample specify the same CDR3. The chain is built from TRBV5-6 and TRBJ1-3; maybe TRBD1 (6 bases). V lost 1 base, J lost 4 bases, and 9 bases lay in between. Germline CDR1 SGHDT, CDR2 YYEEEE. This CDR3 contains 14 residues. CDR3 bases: TGTGCCAGCAGCTTGATGGGGGCGGGAAACACCATATATTTT. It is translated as CASSLMGAGNTIYF.

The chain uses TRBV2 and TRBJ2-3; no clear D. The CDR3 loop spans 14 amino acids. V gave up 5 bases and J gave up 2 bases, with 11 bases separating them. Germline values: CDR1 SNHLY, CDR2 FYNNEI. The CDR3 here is CASSPVRSTDTQYF. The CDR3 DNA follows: TGTGCCAGCAGTCCGGTTCGATCCACAGATACGCAGTATTTT.

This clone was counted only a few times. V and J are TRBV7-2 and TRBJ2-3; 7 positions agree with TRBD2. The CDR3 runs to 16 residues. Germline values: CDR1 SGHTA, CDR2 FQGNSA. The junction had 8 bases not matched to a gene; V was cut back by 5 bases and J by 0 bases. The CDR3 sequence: CASSTSGVSSTDTQYF. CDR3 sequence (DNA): TGTGCCAGCAGCACAAGCGGGGTCTCTAGCACAGATACGCAGTATTTT.

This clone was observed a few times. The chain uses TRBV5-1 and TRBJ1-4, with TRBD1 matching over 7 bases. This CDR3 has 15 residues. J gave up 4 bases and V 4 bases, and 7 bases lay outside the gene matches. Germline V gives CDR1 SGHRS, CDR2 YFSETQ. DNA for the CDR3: TGCGCCAGCAGCATAACCGGGACAGATAATGAAAAACTGTTTTTT. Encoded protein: CASSITGTDNEKLFF.

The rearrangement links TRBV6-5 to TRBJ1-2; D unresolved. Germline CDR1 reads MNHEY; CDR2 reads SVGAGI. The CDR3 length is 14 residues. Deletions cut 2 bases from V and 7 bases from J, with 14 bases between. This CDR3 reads CASSYRGSGRGYTF. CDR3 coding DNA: TGTGCCAGCAGTTACCGTGGATCCGGTCGTGGCTACACCTTC.

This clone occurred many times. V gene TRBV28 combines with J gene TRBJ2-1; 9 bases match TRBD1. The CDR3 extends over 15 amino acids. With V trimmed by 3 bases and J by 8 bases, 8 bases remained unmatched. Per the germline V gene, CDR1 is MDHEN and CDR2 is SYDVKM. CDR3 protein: CASSLSGTGSHEQFF. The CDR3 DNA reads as TGTGCCAGCAGTTTGTCCGGGACAGGGTCACATGAGCAGTTCTTC.

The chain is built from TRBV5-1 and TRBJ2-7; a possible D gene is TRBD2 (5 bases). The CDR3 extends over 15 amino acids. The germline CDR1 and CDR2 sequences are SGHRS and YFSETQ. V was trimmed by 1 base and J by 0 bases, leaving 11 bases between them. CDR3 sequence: CASSLPGVSSYEQYF. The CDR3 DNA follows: TGCGCCAGCAGCTTGCCCGGGGTCAGCTCCTACGAGCAGTACTTC. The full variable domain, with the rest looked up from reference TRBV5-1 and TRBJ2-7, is KAGVTQTPRYLIKTRGQQVTLSCSPISGHRSVSWYQQTPGQGLQFLFEYFSETQRNKGNFPGRFSGRQFSNSRSEMNVSTLELGDSALYLCASSLPGVSSYEQYFGPGTRLTVT.

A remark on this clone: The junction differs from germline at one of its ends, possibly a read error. CDR3 residues: CASSVALSLAKNIQYF. DNA for the CDR3: TGTGCCAGCAGCGTAGCTTTATCTCTGGCCAAAAACATTCAGTACTTC. This chain links TRBV7-2 with TRBJ2-4; D remains unclear. The CDR3 consists of 16 residues. The germline V gene encodes CDR1 SGHTA and CDR2 FQGNSA.

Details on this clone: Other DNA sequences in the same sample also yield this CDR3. The CDR3 loop reads CATSSWTVSTDTQYF. The CDR3 nucleotides read TGTGCCACCTCAAGTTGGACAGTAAGCACAGATACGCAGTATTTT. The chain is built from TRBV28 and TRBJ2-3; perhaps TRBD1 as D (6 bases). The germline CDR1 and CDR2 sequences are MDHEN and SYDVKM. The CDR3 sequence is 15 residues long. The germline V and J ends were trimmed by 10 bases and 0 bases, with 17 bases remaining between them.

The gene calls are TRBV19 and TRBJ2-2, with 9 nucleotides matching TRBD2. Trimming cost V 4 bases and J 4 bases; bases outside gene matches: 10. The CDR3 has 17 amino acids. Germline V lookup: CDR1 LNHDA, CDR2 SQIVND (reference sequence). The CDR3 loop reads CASSKGGLARSTGELFF. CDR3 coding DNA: TGTGCCAGTAGTAAAGGAGGACTAGCGAGGTCCACCGGGGAGCTGTTTTTT. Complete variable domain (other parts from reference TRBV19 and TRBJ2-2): DGGITQSPKYLFRKEGQNVTLSCEQNLNHDAMYWYRQDPGQGLRLIYYSQIVNDFQKGDIAEGYSVSREKKESFPLTVTSAQKNPTAFYLCASSKGGLARSTGELFFGEGSRLTVL.

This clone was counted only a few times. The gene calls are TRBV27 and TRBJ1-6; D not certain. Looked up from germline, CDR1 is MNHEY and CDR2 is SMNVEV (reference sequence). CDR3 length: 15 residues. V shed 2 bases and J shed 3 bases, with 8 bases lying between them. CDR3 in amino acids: CASSLGRNYNSPLHF. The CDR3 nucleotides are TGTGCCAGCAGTTTAGGACGGAACTATAATTCACCCCTCCACTTT.

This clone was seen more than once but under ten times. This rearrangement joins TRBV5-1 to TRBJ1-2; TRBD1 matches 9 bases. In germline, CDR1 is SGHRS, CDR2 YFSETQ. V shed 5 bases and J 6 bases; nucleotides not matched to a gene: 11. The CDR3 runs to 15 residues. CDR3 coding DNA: TGCGCCAGCAGTGAACCGGGACAGGGAGCCCATGGCTACACCTTC. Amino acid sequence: CASSEPGQGAHGYTF.

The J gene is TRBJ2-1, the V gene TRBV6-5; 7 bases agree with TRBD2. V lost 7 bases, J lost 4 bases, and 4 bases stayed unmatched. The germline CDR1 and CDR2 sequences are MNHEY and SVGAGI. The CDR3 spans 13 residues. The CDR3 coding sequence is TGTGCCAGCATGCAGGGACTATACAATGAGCAGTTCTTC. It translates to CASMQGLYNEQFF.

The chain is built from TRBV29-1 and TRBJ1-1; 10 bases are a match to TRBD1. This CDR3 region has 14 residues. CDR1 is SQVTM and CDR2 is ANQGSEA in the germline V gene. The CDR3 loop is CSAAVGQGYTEAFF. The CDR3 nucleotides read TGCAGTGCGGCTGTGGGACAGGGGTACACTGAAGCTTTCTTT.

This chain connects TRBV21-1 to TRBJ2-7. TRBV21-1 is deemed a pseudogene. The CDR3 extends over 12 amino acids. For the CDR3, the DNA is TGTGCCAGAGGAATACAAACCTACGAGCAGTACTTC. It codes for CARGIQTYEQYF.

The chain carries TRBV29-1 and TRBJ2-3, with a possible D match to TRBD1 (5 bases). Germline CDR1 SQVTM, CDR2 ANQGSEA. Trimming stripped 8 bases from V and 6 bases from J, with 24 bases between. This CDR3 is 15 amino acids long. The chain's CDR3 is CSPQRVAGPLDTQYF. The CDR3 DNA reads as TGCAGCCCACAACGTGTGGCAGGGCCGCTGGATACGCAGTATTTT.

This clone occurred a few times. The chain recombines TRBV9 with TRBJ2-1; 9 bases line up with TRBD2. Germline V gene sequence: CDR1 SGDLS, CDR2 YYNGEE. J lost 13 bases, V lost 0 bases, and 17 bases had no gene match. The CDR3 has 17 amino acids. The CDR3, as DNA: TGTGCCAGCAGCGTAGGTTCGGGGTCCATGATAGCGGGAGAACAGTTCTTC. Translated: CASSVGSGSMIAGEQFF.

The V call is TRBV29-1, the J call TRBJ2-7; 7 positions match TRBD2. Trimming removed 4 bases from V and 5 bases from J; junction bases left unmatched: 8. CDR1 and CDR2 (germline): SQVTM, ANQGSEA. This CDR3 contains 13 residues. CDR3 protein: CSVGEGGRDEQYF. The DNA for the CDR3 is TGCAGCGTTGGGGAGGGAGGGCGGGACGAGCAGTACTTC.

In nucleotides, the CDR3 is TGTGCCAGCGGACTAGCGGTCACAGATACGCAGTATTTT. This sequence encodes CASGLAVTDTQYF. The V call is TRBV5-6, the J call TRBJ2-3; 10 positions match TRBD2. The V gene end was trimmed by 7 bases and the J gene end by 2 bases; junction bases not matched to a gene: 1. Germline CDR1 reads SGHDT; CDR2 reads YYEEEE. This CDR3 has 13 residues.

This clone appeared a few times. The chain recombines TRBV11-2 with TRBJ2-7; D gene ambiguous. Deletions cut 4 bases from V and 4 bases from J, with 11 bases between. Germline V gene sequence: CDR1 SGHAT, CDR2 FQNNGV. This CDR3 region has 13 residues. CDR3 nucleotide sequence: TGTGCCAGCAGCTACTTAGTAGGGTACGAGCAGTACTTC. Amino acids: CASSYLVGYEQYF.